These 23 T cell receptor beta chains were all obtained from the same sample, sequenced in a study of blood T cell repertoires in COVID-19. TCRdb's copy holds only in-frame clones and misses some; the assay was immunoSEQ multiplex PCR. The repertoire holds 350,000 to 450,000 clones, with approximately 90% as singletons. Sample: PBMCs or T cells enriched from blood (not recorded which). Receptors were obtained from a woman aged 40 to 55 who had been exposed to COVID-19.

This chain connects TRBV11-2 to TRBJ2-1, with unresolved D. The CDR3 length is 16 residues. V was clipped by 1 base and J by 0 bases, with 10 bases between them. CDR1 and CDR2 (germline): SGHAT, FQNNGV. The CDR3 sequence: CASSLGASSSYNEQFF. The CDR3 nucleotides read TGTGCCAGCAGCTTAGGTGCCTCGAGCTCCTACAATGAGCAGTTCTTC.

This sequence joins TRBV27 and TRBJ2-7, with TRBD2 matching over 10 bases. The germline gives CDR1 MNHEY, CDR2 SMNVEV (reference sequence). CDR3 length equals 16 residues. Losses at the gene ends were 4 bases for V and 2 bases for J; bases not matched to a gene: 8. DNA for the CDR3: TGTGCCAGCAGTTCCACCACTAGCGGGATCCCCTACGAGCAGTACTTC. Protein product: CASSSTTSGIPYEQYF.

This clone came up a few times. This chain uses TRBV18 with TRBJ1-5, with a possible D match to TRBD1 (6 bases). Germline V gene lookup returns CDR1 KGHSH and CDR2 LQKENI. CDR3 size: 14 residues. Trimming removed 3 bases at V and 7 bases at J, with 13 bases between. The CDR3 nucleotides read TGTGCCAGCTCACCGGACAGTGGGCAACAGCCCCAGCATTTT. It codes for CASSPDSGQQPQHF.

The chain is built from TRBV7-9 and TRBJ1-2; D is perhaps TRBD1 (6 bases). V was clipped by 4 bases and J by 3 bases, with 27 bases between them. The V gene's germline CDR1 is SEHNR and CDR2 FQNEAQ (reference sequence). The CDR3 is 19 residues long. The CDR3 coding sequence is TGTGCCAGCAGCTCAAAACGGACAAGGACAGATGAATTTGACTATGGCTACACCTTC. It encodes CASSSKRTRTDEFDYGYTF.

The rearrangement uses TRBV19 and TRBJ1-3; D possibly corresponds to TRBD1 (5 bases). Germline V gives CDR1 LNHDA, CDR2 SQIVND (reference sequence). Trimming cost V 9 bases and J 0 bases, with 12 bases left between them. CDR3 length equals 14 residues. The CDR3 loop is CASRPQGSGNTIYF. The CDR3 DNA is TGTGCCAGCCGACCTCAGGGCTCTGGAAACACCATATATTTT.

In regard to this clone: Other DNA sequences from this sample encode an identical CDR3 as well. The gene calls are TRBV27 and TRBJ2-1; 11 nucleotides match TRBD2. The V gene's germline CDR1 is MNHEY and CDR2 SMNVEV (reference sequence). Losses at the gene ends were 5 bases for V and 4 bases for J; bases not matched to a gene: 1. CDR3 length: 14 amino acids. The CDR3 is CASSTSGSYNEQFF. Here the CDR3 DNA reads TGTGCCAGCAGTACTAGCGGGAGTTACAATGAGCAGTTCTTC.

The chain links TRBV12-3 or TRBV12-4 to TRBJ1-2, with D possibly matching TRBD1 (5 bases). The CDR3 has 13 amino acids. Trimming pared 4 bases from V and 8 bases from J, leaving 14 bases between. The CDR3 sequence is CASSSQKGLGYTF. DNA for the CDR3: TGTGCCAGCAGTTCTCAGAAGGGGCTCGGCTACACCTTC.

This rearrangement joins TRBV6-5 to TRBJ1-1; D is perhaps TRBD1 (5 bases). CDR1 is MNHEY and CDR2 is SVGAGI in the germline V gene. V shed 8 bases and J shed 3 bases, with 19 bases lying between them. This CDR3 contains 15 residues. The chain's CDR3 is CASYQGWGGYTEAFF. Here the CDR3 DNA reads TGTGCCAGCTATCAGGGTTGGGGAGGGTACACTGAAGCTTTCTTT.

The chain recombines TRBV6-5 with TRBJ2-1; D may be TRBD1 (6 bases). The CDR3 has 12 residues. Germline CDR1 and CDR2: MNHEY and SVGAGI. Trimming took off 2 bases at V and 8 bases at J, with 7 bases between the two ends. The CDR3, as DNA: TGTGCCAGCAGTTACGAGGGGGATGAGCAGTTCTTC. The encoded protein is CASSYEGDEQFF.

The rearrangement uses TRBV12-3 or TRBV12-4 and TRBJ1-3; tentatively, D is TRBD1 (5 bases). V gave up 1 base and J gave up 8 bases, with 9 bases separating them. The CDR3 contains 13 residues. Here the CDR3 reads CASSLGQGDTIYF. The CDR3, as DNA: TGTGCCAGCAGTTTAGGTCAGGGTGACACCATATATTTT.

This chain links TRBV6-2 or TRBV6-3 with TRBJ1-5, with D perhaps matching TRBD1 (5 bases). From germline, CDR1 is MNHEY and CDR2 SVGEGT. This CDR3 region has 18 residues. V was clipped by 2 bases and J by 0 bases, with 17 bases between them. Here the CDR3 DNA reads TGTGCCAGCAGTTACCTAATATCCAGGACAACTAGCAATCAGCCCCAGCATTTT. Its protein is CASSYLISRTTSNQPQHF.

The chain recombines TRBV19 with TRBJ1-5; D possibly corresponds to TRBD1 (5 bases). Germline V gene sequence: CDR1 LNHDA, CDR2 SQIVND (reference sequence). The CDR3 loop spans 15 amino acids. Trimming took 4 bases from V and 2 from J, leaving 12 bases between them. The CDR3 sequence is CASSTMGGGNQPQHF. The CDR3 nucleotides read TGTGCCAGTAGTACCATGGGGGGTGGCAATCAGCCCCAGCATTTT.

This chain uses TRBV7-8 with TRBJ1-5, with TRBD1 matching 10 bases. CDR3 length: 16 amino acids. The V gene's germline CDR1 is SGHVS and CDR2 FQNEAQ. Trimming cost V 5 bases and J 7 bases; bases outside gene matches: 11. DNA of the CDR3: TGTGCCAGCAGCCAGTCGCGACAGGGGGCACGGCAGCCCCAGCATTTT. As protein: CASSQSRQGARQPQHF.

J is TRBJ2-7 and V is TRBV5-6; the D gene is possibly TRBD2 (5 bases). V was shortened by 4 bases and J by 3 bases, with 14 bases between the two germline ends. This CDR3 region has 14 residues. The germline gives CDR1 SGHDT, CDR2 YYEEEE. The DNA of the CDR3 is TGTGCCAGCAGCCCAAGCGGACCCAACTACGAGCAGTACTTC. This encodes CASSPSGPNYEQYF.

The chain links TRBV2 to TRBJ2-1, with D hard to call. Deletions cut 3 bases from V and 10 bases from J, with 7 bases between. The CDR3 is 11 amino acids. Germline V lookup: CDR1 SNHLY, CDR2 FYNNEI. The DNA of the CDR3 is TGTGCCAGCAGTGAGAGATTAGAGCAGTTCTTC. This sequence encodes CASSERLEQFF.

Only one count was recorded for this clone. V usage is TRBV6-5 and J usage is TRBJ2-7; D might be TRBD2 (7 bases). Germline V gene lookup returns CDR1 MNHEY and CDR2 SVGAGI. CDR3 length: 14 amino acids. V lost 5 bases, J lost 2 bases, and 13 bases lay in between. CDR3 DNA sequence: TGTGCCAGCAGTCGGGGAGGGACAACCTACGAGCAGTACTTC. It codes for CASSRGGTTYEQYF.

The chain couples TRBV7-9 to TRBJ2-5; 7 bases match TRBD1. The germline CDR1 and CDR2 sequences are SEHNR and FQNEAQ (reference sequence). V was pared by 5 bases and J by 1 base, with 10 bases of the junction left unmatched. The CDR3 length is 16 residues. The CDR3 sequence: CASSRSDRQIQETQYF. CDR3 in DNA: TGTGCCAGCAGCCGTTCGGACAGGCAGATCCAAGAGACCCAGTACTTC.

The chain employs TRBV5-1 and TRBJ1-4, with 7 bases lining up with TRBD1. The CDR3 is made up of 15 amino acids. The V segment lost 2 bases and the J segment 3 bases; nucleotides outside the gene matches: 4. From germline, CDR1 is SGHRS and CDR2 YFSETQ. CDR3 DNA sequence: TGCGCCAGCAGCTTTACAGGACAGGCTAATGAAAAACTGTTTTTT. This codes for CASSFTGQANEKLFF.

V is TRBV6-5 and J is TRBJ2-7; tentative D call: TRBD2 (6 bases). Trimming cost V 4 bases and J 3 bases, with 16 bases left between them. The CDR3 spans 15 residues. CDR1 is MNHEY, CDR2 SVGAGI, per germline. CDR3 nucleotides: TGTGCCAGCAGTTCGCTACCGGGACTCGGCTACGAGCAGTACTTC. Amino acid sequence: CASSSLPGLGYEQYF.

The CDR3 coding sequence is TGTGCCAGCAGCCCCCAGCGTAATTCACCCCTCCACTTT. Its translation: CASSPQRNSPLHF. The chain links TRBV28 to TRBJ1-6; no clear D. The CDR3 spans 13 residues. V was clipped by 6 bases and J by 6 bases, with 9 bases between them. The germline CDR1 and CDR2 sequences are MDHEN and SYDVKM.

This clone appeared a few times. The rearrangement links TRBV20-1 to TRBJ2-7; TRBD1 aligns across 7 bases. Germline V gene lookup returns CDR1 DFQATT and CDR2 SNEGSKA (reference sequence). CDR3 length equals 14 residues. Trimming removed 3 bases from V and 3 bases from J; junction bases left unmatched: 8. The CDR3 bases are TGCAGTGCTAGTACAGGGGATTTGGGCTACGAGCAGTACTTC. This translates into CSASTGDLGYEQYF.

The chain has TRBV5-1 and TRBJ2-7, with 9 bases matching TRBD1. Germline CDR1 reads SGHRS; CDR2 reads YFSETQ. The CDR3 sequence is 16 residues long. V was pared by 0 bases and J by 5 bases, with 9 bases of the junction left unmatched. CDR3 in DNA: TGCGCCAGCAGCTTGGGGACCGGGACAGGGAAGGACGAGCAGTACTTC. Residues: CASSLGTGTGKDEQYF.

J is TRBJ2-3 and V is TRBV3-1 (or the pseudogene TRBV3-2); 11 bases are shared with TRBD2. CDR3 size: 14 residues. V trimming: 6 bases; J trimming: 3 bases; junction bases outside the gene matches: 2. Germline loops: CDR1 LGHDT, CDR2 YNNKEL (reference sequence). This chain's CDR3 is CASSTSGGTDTQYF. The DNA of the CDR3 is TGTGCCAGCAGTACTAGCGGGGGAACAGATACGCAGTATTTT.